This T cell receptor beta chain was recorded in a study of blood T cell repertoires in COVID-19. Background on the study: Acute and convalescent COVID-19 specimens originated in the United States, Italy and Spain. From T cells, B-cell-depleted T cells, or PBMCs came the material, which was cDNA or gDNA.

Patients of the Seattle cohort, enrolled during active infection, were followed longitudinally. Here immunoSEQ multiplex PCR was the method, and the copy in TCRdb shows in-frame clones only, minus some. The table lists approximately 240,000 clones, around nine tenths of them singletons, with about 0.8% in the top ten. This clone appeared once. The origin of this receptor is a young man with COVID-19, enrolled during active disease. Sequences were obtained from peripheral blood.

The CDR3 protein is CASSLEGVYEQYF. The CDR3 region has the DNA TGCGCCAGCAGCTTGGAAGGGGTTTACGAGCAGTACTTC. This rearrangement joins TRBV5-1 to TRBJ2-7, with a possible D match to TRBD1 (5 bases). CDR3 length equals 13 residues. V was cut by 0 bases and J by 4 bases, with 8 bases left in between. Germline CDR1 SGHRS, CDR2 YFSETQ.